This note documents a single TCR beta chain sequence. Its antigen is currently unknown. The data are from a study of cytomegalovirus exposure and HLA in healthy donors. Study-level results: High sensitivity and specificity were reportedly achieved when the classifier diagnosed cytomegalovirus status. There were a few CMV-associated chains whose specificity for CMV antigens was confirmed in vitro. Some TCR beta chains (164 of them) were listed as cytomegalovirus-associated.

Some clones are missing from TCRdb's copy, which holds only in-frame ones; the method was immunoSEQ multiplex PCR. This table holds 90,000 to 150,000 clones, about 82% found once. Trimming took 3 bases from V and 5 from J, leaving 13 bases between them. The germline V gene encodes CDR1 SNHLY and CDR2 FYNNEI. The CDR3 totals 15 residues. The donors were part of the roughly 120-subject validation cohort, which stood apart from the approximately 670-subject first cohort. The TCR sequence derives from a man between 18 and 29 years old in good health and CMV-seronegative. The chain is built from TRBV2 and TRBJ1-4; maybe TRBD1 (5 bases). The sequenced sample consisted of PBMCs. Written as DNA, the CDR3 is TGTGCCAGCAGTGACCCGGGGGTCGGCAATGAAAAACTGTTTTTT. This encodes CASSDPGVGNEKLFF. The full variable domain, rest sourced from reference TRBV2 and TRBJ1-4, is EPEVTQTPSHQVTQMGQEVILRCVPISNHLYFYWYRQILGQKVEFLVSFYNNEISEKSEIFDDQFSVERPDGSNFTLKIRSTKLEDSAMYFCASSDPGVGNEKLFFGSGTQLSVL.